This T cell receptor beta chain appears in the sequencing data of a study of cytomegalovirus exposure and HLA in healthy donors. The CDR3 loop spans 15 amino acids. Germline V gene sequence: CDR1 SGHRS, CDR2 YFSETQ. The germline V and J ends were trimmed by 4 bases and 2 bases, with 14 bases remaining between them. Study results and caveats: Trimming of TCR beta V- and J-genes showed a link, identified in a later analysis, to a missense DCLRE1C variant.

A single count supports this clone. Its cognate antigen is unknown. The PCR ran on 60 Vbeta and 13 Jbeta primers. The assay was immunoSEQ multiplex PCR, and TCRdb's table has in-frame clones only and misses some. Seen here are about 160,000 clones, approximately 88% observed once, and the top ten hold roughly 1%. Sequenced material: PBMCs. The rearrangement uses TRBV5-1 and TRBJ2-3; TRBD1 is a possible D gene (5 bases). This receptor was identified in a man aged 30-40 years in good health and CMV-seronegative. The CDR3 coding sequence is TGCGCCAGCAGCCCATCGTTGACAGTCACAGATACGCAGTATTTT. Translating it yields CASSPSLTVTDTQYF.